This is a list of T cell receptor beta chains from one sample in a study of blood T cell repertoires in COVID-19. Sequenced by immunoSEQ multiplex PCR; TCRdb stores in-frame clones only, minus some. Of around 110,000 clones listed, about three quarters are singletons. The sequenced material came from peripheral blood. Receptor source: an older man with acute or convalescent COVID-19. The conserved cysteine and the conserved F or W are not part of the CDR3 here. The order of the fields is J gene, V gene, CDR3 protein.

TRBJ2-2 | TRBV5-1 | ASSLGQVDTGELF
TRBJ1-4 | TRBV5-6 | ASSLFTTGKDEKLF
TRBJ2-1 | TRBV9 | ASSPQVFNEQF
TRBJ2-1 | TRBV6-5 | ASSPSSQAGEQF
TRBJ2-3 | TRBV2 | ASSTGSLGSTDTQY
TRBJ1-1 | TRBV6-5 | ASSPTVMNTEAF
TRBJ2-1 | TRBV5-5 | ASSRLAGVSNEQF
TRBJ2-1 | TRBV19 | ASTAPGGLSEQF
TRBJ1-6 | TRBV25-1 | ASSDYRSGSPLH
TRBJ2-3 | TRBV19 | ASSNRGRSDTQY
TRBJ2-7 | TRBV7-2 | ASSPTGTAYEQY
TRBJ2-3 | TRBV29-1 | SVETGRGGTDTQY
TRBJ2-5 | TRBV5-4 | ASRSGTAQETQY
TRBJ2-7 | TRBV14 | ASSQVTGEQY
TRBJ1-1 | TRBV14 | ASSQDWGRGAF
TRBJ1-4 | TRBV29-1 | SVVFGAATNEKLF
TRBJ2-7 | TRBV7-6 | ASSSQTGMSYEQY
TRBJ2-5 | TRBV18 | ASSPGLAGRQETQY
TRBJ1-2 | TRBV5-1 | ASRPTGDYGYT
TRBJ1-4 | TRBV6-5 | ASSYSRQGSEKLF
TRBJ2-7 | TRBV7-4 | ASSPAIAEYEQY
TRBJ1-5 | TRBV5-4 | ASSARGLRQVPNQPQH
TRBJ2-5 | TRBV5-1 | ASSPGVAGDQETQY
TRBJ2-1 | TRBV7-2 | ASSLTGPPINEQF
TRBJ1-3 | TRBV9 | ASSVENVAGNTIY
TRBJ2-7 | TRBV18 | ASSIREIDEQY
TRBJ2-5 | TRBV18 | ASSPPWTSGGPIEQETQY
TRBJ1-2 | TRBV11-3 | ASSLLGALFNGYT